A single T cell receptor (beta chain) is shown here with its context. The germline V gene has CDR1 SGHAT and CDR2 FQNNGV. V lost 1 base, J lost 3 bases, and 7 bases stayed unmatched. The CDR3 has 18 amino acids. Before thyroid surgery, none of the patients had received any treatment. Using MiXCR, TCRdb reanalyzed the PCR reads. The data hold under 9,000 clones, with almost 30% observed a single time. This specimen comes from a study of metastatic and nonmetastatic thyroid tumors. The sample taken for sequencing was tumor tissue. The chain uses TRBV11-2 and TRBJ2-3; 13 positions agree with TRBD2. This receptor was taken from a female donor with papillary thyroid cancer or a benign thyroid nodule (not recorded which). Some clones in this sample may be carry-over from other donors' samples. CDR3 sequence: CASSLGRPGLAGTDTQYF. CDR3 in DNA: TGTGCCAGCAGCTTAGGACGGCCGGGACTAGCGGGGACAGATACGCAGTATTTT.